This paragraph reports one TCR beta chain. Using immunoSEQ multiplex PCR, the repertoire was profiled, and TCRdb retains in-frame clones only, with some absent. The sample shows tens of thousands of clones, almost 95% of them seen only once. This entry is derived from a study of ipilimumab plus nivolumab after autologous stem cell transplantation. At the level of the study: The myeloma group: high-risk transplant-naive, or relapse within 3 years after first autologous transplant.

CDR1 and CDR2 (germline): SNHLY, FYNNEI. With 4 bases removed from V and 7 bases from J, the gap between germline ends came to 11 bases. The CDR3 is 13 amino acids. V gene TRBV2 combines with J gene TRBJ1-5; D call uncertain. The source was PBMCs, collected in a trial of ipilimumab plus nivolumab as post-transplant consolidation. The sequence came from a male donor with multiple myeloma. The CDR3 spells CASSVRETQPQHF. CDR3 in DNA: TGTGCCAGCAGTGTGAGGGAGACCCAGCCCCAGCATTTT.